This passage covers 8 T cell receptor beta chains from one sample sequenced in a study of cytomegalovirus exposure and HLA in healthy donors. PCR was performed using 60 Vbeta and 13 Jbeta primers. Generated by immunoSEQ multiplex PCR, the TCRdb table keeps only in-frame clones and is missing some. This table holds about 120,000 clones, around four fifths found once. Sequenced material: PBMCs. The source of these receptors is a man between 60 and 70 years old in good health and CMV-seropositive.

This chain links TRBV19 with TRBJ2-7, with 8 bases lining up with TRBD1. Germline CDR1 is LNHDA and CDR2 is SQIVND (reference sequence). The CDR3 covers 15 residues. Unmatched junction bases numbered 11, after V lost 6 bases and J lost 4 bases. As DNA, the CDR3 is TGTGCCAGTAGGTTCCGGGACAGGAAGGGGTACGAGCAGTACTTC. It specifies CASRFRDRKGYEQYF.

The V and J genes are TRBV2 and TRBJ2-2; maybe TRBD2 (5 bases). Germline CDR1 is SNHLY and CDR2 is FYNNEI. The CDR3 covers 15 residues. Trimming removed 4 bases from V and 2 bases from J, with 11 bases in between. The CDR3: CASSAPGINTGELFF. Written as DNA, the CDR3 is TGTGCCAGCAGTGCCCCGGGGATCAACACCGGGGAGCTGTTTTTT.

The CDR3 spells CASSLVRVGAFF. The CDR3 nucleotides read TGTGCCAGCAGCTTGGTCAGGGTAGGAGCTTTCTTT. The chain uses TRBV5-6 and TRBJ1-1; D is perhaps TRBD1 (5 bases). This CDR3 has 12 amino acids. Germline values: CDR1 SGHDT, CDR2 YYEEEE. Between the trimmed V and J ends, which lost 0 bases and 10 bases, there was a span of 10 bases.

V and J are TRBV19 and TRBJ1-2, with D tentatively TRBD1 (5 bases). This CDR3 is built from 12 residues. V lost 5 bases and J lost 7, with 11 bases in between. Germline V lookup: CDR1 LNHDA, CDR2 SQIVND (reference sequence). The CDR3 is CASSRQGSGYTF. The DNA for the CDR3 is TGTGCCAGTAGTCGTCAGGGCTCTGGCTACACCTTC.

About this clone itself: One end of the junction is discordant with germline, which a read error may explain. V and J are TRBV7-7 and TRBJ2-7; 8 nucleotides line up with TRBD1. CDR3 length: 15 amino acids. Germline V gene sequence: CDR1 SSHAT, CDR2 FNYEAQ (reference sequence). The CDR3 loop reads CASSLTGQESYEQYF. CDR3 coding DNA: TGTGCTAGCAGCTTAACGGGACAGGAGTCCTACGAGCAGTACTTC.

The V call is TRBV7-6, the J call TRBJ1-2, with 8 positions matching TRBD1. V was pared by 3 bases and J by 8 bases, with 5 bases of the junction left unmatched. The CDR3 is 13 amino acids. Germline values: CDR1 SGHVS, CDR2 FNYEAQ. The CDR3 sequence: CASSLAQGVGYTF. The DNA of the CDR3 is TGTGCCAGCAGCTTGGCACAGGGGGTAGGCTACACCTTC.

The chain combines TRBV5-1 with TRBJ1-1, with D perhaps matching TRBD1 (5 bases). Germline V gene data show CDR1 as SGHRS and CDR2 as YFSETQ. This CDR3 contains 14 residues. V lost 0 bases and J lost 4, with 10 bases in between. The CDR3 sequence is CASSLGGKGTEAFF. CDR3 DNA: TGCGCCAGCAGCTTGGGGGGCAAGGGCACTGAAGCTTTCTTT.

CDR3 DNA: TGTGCCAGCAGACTAGCGGGAAATTATGAGCAGTTCTTC. Translating it yields CASRLAGNYEQFF. V usage is TRBV27 and J usage is TRBJ2-1; 10 nucleotides match TRBD2. V trimming: 6 bases; J trimming: 8 bases; junction bases outside the gene matches: 4. The CDR3 spans 13 residues. Germline lookup yields CDR1 MNHEY and CDR2 SMNVEV (reference sequence).